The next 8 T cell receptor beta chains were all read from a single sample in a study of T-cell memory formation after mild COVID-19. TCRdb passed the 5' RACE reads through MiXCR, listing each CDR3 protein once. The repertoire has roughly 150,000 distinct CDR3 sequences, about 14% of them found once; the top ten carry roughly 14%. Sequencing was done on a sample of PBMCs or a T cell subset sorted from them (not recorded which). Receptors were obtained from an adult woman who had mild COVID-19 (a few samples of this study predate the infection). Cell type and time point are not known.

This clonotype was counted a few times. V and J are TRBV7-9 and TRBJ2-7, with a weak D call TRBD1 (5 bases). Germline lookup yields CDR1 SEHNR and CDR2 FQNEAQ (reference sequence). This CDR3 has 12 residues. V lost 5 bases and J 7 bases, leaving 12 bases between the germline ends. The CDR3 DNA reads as TGTGCCAGCAGCAGGGGTCTTAGGGAGCAGTACTTC. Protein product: CASSRGLREQYF.

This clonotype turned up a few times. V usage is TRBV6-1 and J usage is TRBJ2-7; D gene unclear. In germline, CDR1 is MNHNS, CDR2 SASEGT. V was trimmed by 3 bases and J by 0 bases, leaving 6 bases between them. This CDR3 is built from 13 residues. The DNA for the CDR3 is TGTGCCAGCAGTGATTGGAGCTCCTACGAGCAGTACTTC. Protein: CASSDWSSYEQYF.

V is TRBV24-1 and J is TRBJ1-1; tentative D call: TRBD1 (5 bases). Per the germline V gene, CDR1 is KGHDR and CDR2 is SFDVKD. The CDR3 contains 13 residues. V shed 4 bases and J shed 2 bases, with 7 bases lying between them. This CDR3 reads CATSDGQNTEAFF. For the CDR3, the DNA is TGTGCCACCAGTGACGGACAAAACACTGAAGCTTTCTTT.

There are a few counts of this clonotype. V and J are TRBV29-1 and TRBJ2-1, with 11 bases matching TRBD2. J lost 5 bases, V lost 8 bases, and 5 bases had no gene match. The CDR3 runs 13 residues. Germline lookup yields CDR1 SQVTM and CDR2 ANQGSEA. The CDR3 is CSSGLAANNEQFF. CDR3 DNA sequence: TGCAGCTCGGGACTAGCGGCCAACAATGAGCAGTTCTTC.

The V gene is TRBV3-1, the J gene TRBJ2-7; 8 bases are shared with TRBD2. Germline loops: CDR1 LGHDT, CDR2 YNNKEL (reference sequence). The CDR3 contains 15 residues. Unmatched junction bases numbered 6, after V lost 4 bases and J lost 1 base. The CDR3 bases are TGTGCCAGCAGCCCGCGGGGGGCGTGGTCCTACGAGCAGTACTTC. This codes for CASSPRGAWSYEQYF.

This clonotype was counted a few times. The CDR3 coding sequence is TGTGCCAGCAGCTTTGGGGCGGGAGACCCCAAAAACATTCAGTACTTC. Protein: CASSFGAGDPKNIQYF. This chain joins TRBV7-2 and TRBJ2-4; 7 nucleotides line up with TRBD2. V trimming: 3 bases; J trimming: 2 bases; junction bases outside the gene matches: 7. In germline, CDR1 is SGHTA, CDR2 FQGNSA. The CDR3 has 16 amino acids.

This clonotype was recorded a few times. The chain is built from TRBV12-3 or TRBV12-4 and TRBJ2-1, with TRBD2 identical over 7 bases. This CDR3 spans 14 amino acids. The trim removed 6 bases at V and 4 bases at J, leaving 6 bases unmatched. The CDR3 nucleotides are TGTGCCAGCAGGAAAGCGGGGCGGTACAATGAGCAGTTCTTC. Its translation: CASRKAGRYNEQFF.

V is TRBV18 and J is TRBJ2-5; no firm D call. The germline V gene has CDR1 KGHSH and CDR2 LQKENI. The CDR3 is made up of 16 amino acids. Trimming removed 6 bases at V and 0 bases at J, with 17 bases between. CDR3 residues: CASSKQSYRYQETQYF. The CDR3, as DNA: TGTGCCAGCTCTAAGCAGTCGTACCGGTACCAAGAGACCCAGTACTTC.